This T cell receptor (beta chain) appears in the sequencing data of a study of T cells in Graves' hyperthyroidism and ophthalmopathy. RNA transcripts yielded amplified TCR beta CDR3 regions. HTBI primers were used for first-round RT-PCR of the TCR CDR3. Each CDR3 protein is one row after TCRdb ran MiXCR on the multiplex PCR reads. The table has 500,000 to 650,000 distinct CDR3 sequences, nearly 20% seen once. Ophthalmopathy cases met thresholds of Clinical Activity Score at least 3, NOSPECS grade at least 4 and duration under 3 months. Sequencing input: blood. This clonotype originated in a man aged 35 to 55 with Graves' ophthalmopathy.

This chain's CDR3 is CASSPQGREYNEQFF. In DNA, the CDR3 is TGTGCCAGCAGCCCCCAGGGCCGGGAATACAATGAGCAGTTCTTC. This chain uses TRBV9 with TRBJ2-1; the D gene could be TRBD1 or TRBD2 (5 bases each). From germline, CDR1 is SGDLS and CDR2 YYNGEE. The V end was cut by 4 bases, the J end by 4 bases, with 15 bases between. The CDR3 covers 15 residues.